A selection of T cell receptor beta chains follows, all from one sample in a study of OX40 agonist ivuxolimab in advanced cancers. Sequencing used immunoSEQ multiplex PCR; TCRdb keeps in-frame clones, though not all of them. Among tens of thousands of clones, about 91% were seen once, and the ten largest hold 18%. Sequenced material: CD4+ or CD8+ T cells sorted from blood, taken in a trial of the OX40 agonist ivuxolimab. The receptors were sampled from an adult with an advanced solid tumor such as melanoma, head and neck, liver or kidney cancer. The CDR3 runs from the conserved cysteine through the conserved F or W. The order of the fields is clone size, J gene, V gene, D gene, CDR3 protein, CDR3 DNA. A D gene is named only where the DNA matches it firmly. The size entry is marked missing in some rows and otherwise reads once, few, many or a size class.

abundance: NA; j_gene: TRBJ2-1; v_gene: TRBV11-2; d_gene: NA; CDR3aa: CASSLETYGRGFNEQFF; CDR3nt: TGTGCCAGCAGCTTAGAGACGTATGGCCGAGGTTTCAATGAGCAGTTCTTC
abundance: NA; j_gene: TRBJ1-1; v_gene: TRBV19; d_gene: TRBD1; CDR3aa: CASRDRGTEAFF; CDR3nt: TGTGCCAGTCGGGACAGGGGCACTGAAGCTTTCTTT
abundance: NA; j_gene: TRBJ2-1; v_gene: TRBV28; d_gene: NA; CDR3aa: CASSFSTGKLGQSYNEQFF; CDR3nt: TGTGCCAGCAGTTTCTCAACGGGGAAACTAGGCCAATCCTACAATGAGCAGTTCTTC
abundance: NA; j_gene: TRBJ1-2; v_gene: TRBV7-8; d_gene: NA; CDR3aa: CASSLAGHDPYGYTF; CDR3nt: TGTGCCAGCAGCTTGGCGGGACACGACCCTTATGGCTACACCTTC
abundance: once; j_gene: TRBJ2-5; v_gene: TRBV15; d_gene: NA; CDR3aa: CATSSQSRDVAWAQYF; CDR3nt: TGTGCCACCAGCAGCCAAAGCCGGGACGTAGCTTGGGCCCAGTACTTC
abundance: NA; j_gene: TRBJ1-2; v_gene: TRBV7-2; d_gene: NA; CDR3aa: CASSPLNYGYTF; CDR3nt: TGTGCCAGCAGCCCGTTAAACTATGGCTACACCTTC
abundance: few; j_gene: TRBJ2-7; v_gene: TRBV11-1; d_gene: NA; CDR3aa: CASSPPTGSYEQYF; CDR3nt: TGTGCCAGCAGCCCCCCGACAGGAAGCTACGAGCAGTACTTC
abundance: NA; j_gene: TRBJ2-1; v_gene: TRBV4-3; d_gene: NA; CDR3aa: CASSQDRMKHNEQFF; CDR3nt: TGCGCCAGCAGCCAAGACCGGATGAAACACAATGAGCAGTTCTTC
abundance: once; j_gene: TRBJ1-6; v_gene: TRBV2; d_gene: TRBD1; CDR3aa: CASTLGQGAVSPLHF; CDR3nt: TGTGCCAGCACCCTGGGCCAGGGGGCTGTTTCACCCCTCCACTTT
abundance: NA; j_gene: TRBJ2-2; v_gene: TRBV28; d_gene: TRBD2; CDR3aa: CASSGRGGRNTGELFF; CDR3nt: TGTGCCAGCAGTGGGCGCGGGGGGAGGAACACCGGGGAGCTGTTTTTT
abundance: NA; j_gene: TRBJ2-3; v_gene: TRBV6-6; d_gene: NA; CDR3aa: CASMGTDTQYF; CDR3nt: TGTGCCAGCATGGGGACAGATACGCAGTATTTT
abundance: NA; j_gene: TRBJ2-1; v_gene: TRBV7-9; d_gene: TRBD2; CDR3aa: CASSFGSGSQYNEQFF; CDR3nt: TGTGCCAGCAGCTTTGGGAGCGGGAGCCAATACAATGAGCAGTTCTTC
abundance: few; j_gene: TRBJ2-7; v_gene: TRBV28; d_gene: NA; CDR3aa: CASTLQGDSYEQYF; CDR3nt: TGTGCCAGCACTCTACAGGGAGACTCCTACGAGCAGTACTTC
abundance: NA; j_gene: TRBJ2-1; v_gene: TRBV19; d_gene: TRBD2; CDR3aa: CASSNLAVYNEQFF; CDR3nt: TGTGCCAGTAGTAACCTAGCGGTTTACAATGAGCAGTTCTTC
abundance: NA; j_gene: TRBJ1-1; v_gene: TRBV28; d_gene: TRBD1; CDR3aa: CASRDRVNTEAFF; CDR3nt: TGTGCCAGCAGGGACAGGGTGAACACTGAAGCTTTCTTT
abundance: NA; j_gene: TRBJ2-7; v_gene: TRBV6-5; d_gene: NA; CDR3aa: CASGSRFYPYEQYF; CDR3nt: TGTGCCAGCGGGTCGCGGTTCTACCCCTACGAGCAGTACTTC
abundance: NA; j_gene: TRBJ2-1; v_gene: TRBV6-1; d_gene: TRBD1; CDR3aa: CASSELLGQGVYNEQFF; CDR3nt: TGTGCCAGCAGTGAACTCCTGGGACAGGGGGTCTACAATGAGCAGTTCTTC
abundance: NA; j_gene: TRBJ2-7; v_gene: TRBV6-6; d_gene: NA; CDR3aa: CASSYDRTYEQYF; CDR3nt: TGTGCCAGCAGTTACGACAGAACCTACGAGCAGTACTTC
abundance: NA; j_gene: TRBJ2-1; v_gene: TRBV5-5; d_gene: TRBD2; CDR3aa: CASSLTSGTYNEQFF; CDR3nt: TGTGCCAGCAGCCTGACTAGCGGGACGTACAATGAGCAGTTCTTC
abundance: few; j_gene: TRBJ1-3; v_gene: TRBV4-2; d_gene: NA; CDR3aa: CASSQSVGLSSGNTIYF; CDR3nt: TGTGCCAGCAGCCAATCAGTTGGGTTAAGCTCTGGAAACACCATATATTTT
abundance: NA; j_gene: TRBJ2-5; v_gene: TRBV7-8; d_gene: NA; CDR3aa: CASSLGLDGEQYF; CDR3nt: TGTGCCAGCAGCTTAGGTCTAGACGGAGAGCAGTACTTC
abundance: NA; j_gene: TRBJ2-5; v_gene: TRBV11-2; d_gene: TRBD2; CDR3aa: CASSAPGLAHLETQYF; CDR3nt: TGTGCCAGCAGCGCCCCGGGACTAGCGCATTTGGAGACCCAGTACTTC
abundance: NA; j_gene: TRBJ2-7; v_gene: TRBV7-9; d_gene: NA; CDR3aa: CASSLDSSYEQYF; CDR3nt: TGTGCCAGCAGCCTCGACAGTTCCTACGAGCAGTACTTC
abundance: NA; j_gene: TRBJ2-6; v_gene: TRBV10-3; d_gene: TRBD2; CDR3aa: CAIKAGLDSGANVLTF; CDR3nt: TGTGCCATCAAAGCGGGACTGGACTCTGGGGCCAACGTCCTGACTTTC
abundance: NA; j_gene: TRBJ2-7; v_gene: TRBV11-2; d_gene: TRBD2; CDR3aa: CASSLIREGGSYEQYF; CDR3nt: TGTGCCAGCAGTTTAATAAGGGAGGGTGGTTCCTACGAGCAGTACTTC
abundance: NA; j_gene: TRBJ1-5; v_gene: TRBV29-1; d_gene: TRBD1; CDR3aa: CSVGTGEHQPQHF; CDR3nt: TGCAGCGTTGGGACAGGGGAACATCAGCCCCAGCATTTT
abundance: NA; j_gene: TRBJ1-4; v_gene: TRBV28; d_gene: NA; CDR3aa: CASTPGEKLFF; CDR3nt: TGTGCCAGCACCCCTGGTGAAAAACTGTTTTTT
abundance: few; j_gene: TRBJ2-1; v_gene: TRBV7-3; d_gene: NA; CDR3aa: CASSLSIAADYNEQFF; CDR3nt: TGTGCCAGCAGCCTGTCAATAGCGGCAGACTACAATGAGCAGTTCTTC
abundance: NA; j_gene: TRBJ2-7; v_gene: TRBV4-1; d_gene: TRBD2; CDR3aa: CASSQVAGESSYEQYF; CDR3nt: TGCGCCAGCAGCCAAGTCGCGGGGGAGAGCTCCTACGAGCAGTACTTC
abundance: NA; j_gene: TRBJ1-1; v_gene: TRBV15; d_gene: NA; CDR3aa: CATSRDWNREAFF; CDR3nt: TGTGCCACCAGCAGAGATTGGAACCGTGAAGCTTTCTTT
abundance: NA; j_gene: TRBJ2-1; v_gene: TRBV2; d_gene: NA; CDR3aa: CASSEGGMNNEQFF; CDR3nt: TGTGCCAGCAGTGAAGGGGGCATGAACAATGAGCAGTTCTTC
abundance: once; j_gene: TRBJ2-2; v_gene: TRBV27; d_gene: TRBD1; CDR3aa: CASSFPSPSGQGIKNTGELFF; CDR3nt: TGTGCCAGCAGTTTTCCCTCCCCCTCCGGACAGGGGATAAAGAACACCGGGGAGCTGTTTTTT
abundance: NA; j_gene: TRBJ2-7; v_gene: TRBV7-2; d_gene: TRBD2; CDR3aa: CASSHTSGASYEQYF; CDR3nt: TGTGCCAGCAGCCACACTAGCGGGGCTTCCTACGAGCAGTACTTC
abundance: NA; j_gene: TRBJ2-7; v_gene: TRBV5-6; d_gene: TRBD2; CDR3aa: CASSLEAGGPMGEQYF; CDR3nt: TGTGCCAGCAGCTTGGAGGCGGGAGGCCCGATGGGGGAGCAGTACTTC
abundance: NA; j_gene: TRBJ2-5; v_gene: TRBV4-1; d_gene: NA; CDR3aa: CASSATGQETQYF; CDR3nt: TGCGCCAGCAGCGCGACAGGACAAGAGACCCAGTACTTC
abundance: NA; j_gene: TRBJ1-1; v_gene: TRBV29-1; d_gene: NA; CDR3aa: CSVITENTEAFF; CDR3nt: TGCAGCGTTATAACAGAGAACACTGAAGCTTTCTTT
abundance: NA; j_gene: TRBJ2-2; v_gene: TRBV7-2; d_gene: NA; CDR3aa: CASSLVLNGELFF; CDR3nt: TGTGCCAGCAGCTTAGTTTTAAACGGGGAGCTGTTTTTT
abundance: NA; j_gene: TRBJ1-1; v_gene: TRBV5-4; d_gene: NA; CDR3aa: CASSLRGEGTEAFF; CDR3nt: TGTGCCAGCAGCTTGAGAGGTGAAGGCACTGAAGCTTTCTTT
abundance: NA; j_gene: TRBJ2-6; v_gene: TRBV19; d_gene: NA; CDR3aa: CASTAVSGANVLTF; CDR3nt: TGTGCCAGTACCGCCGTATCTGGGGCCAACGTCCTGACTTTC
abundance: NA; j_gene: TRBJ2-7; v_gene: TRBV7-2; d_gene: NA; CDR3aa: CASSLEGREAEQYF; CDR3nt: TGTGCCAGCAGCTTAGAGGGCAGGGAGGCGGAGCAGTACTTC
abundance: NA; j_gene: TRBJ2-3; v_gene: TRBV19; d_gene: TRBD2; CDR3aa: CASSVLAGEGADTQYF; CDR3nt: TGTGCCAGTAGTGTACTAGCGGGAGAGGGTGCAGATACGCAGTATTTT
abundance: NA; j_gene: TRBJ2-7; v_gene: TRBV5-6; d_gene: NA; CDR3aa: CASSFWGRPYEQYF; CDR3nt: TGTGCCAGCAGCTTTTGGGGGCGCCCCTACGAGCAGTACTTC
abundance: NA; j_gene: TRBJ2-7; v_gene: TRBV27; d_gene: TRBD1; CDR3aa: CASSLSSQGAAYEQYF; CDR3nt: TGTGCCAGCAGTTTATCATCACAGGGGGCGGCGTACGAGCAGTACTTC
abundance: NA; j_gene: TRBJ2-7; v_gene: TRBV27; d_gene: TRBD2; CDR3aa: CASSFDPPGLGDYEQYF; CDR3nt: TGTGCCAGCAGTTTCGACCCGCCGGGACTAGGGGACTACGAGCAGTACTTC
abundance: NA; j_gene: TRBJ2-1; v_gene: TRBV7-9; d_gene: TRBD2; CDR3aa: CASSSLLAGYNEQFF; CDR3nt: TGTGCCAGCAGCTCCCTCCTAGCGGGGTACAATGAGCAGTTCTTC